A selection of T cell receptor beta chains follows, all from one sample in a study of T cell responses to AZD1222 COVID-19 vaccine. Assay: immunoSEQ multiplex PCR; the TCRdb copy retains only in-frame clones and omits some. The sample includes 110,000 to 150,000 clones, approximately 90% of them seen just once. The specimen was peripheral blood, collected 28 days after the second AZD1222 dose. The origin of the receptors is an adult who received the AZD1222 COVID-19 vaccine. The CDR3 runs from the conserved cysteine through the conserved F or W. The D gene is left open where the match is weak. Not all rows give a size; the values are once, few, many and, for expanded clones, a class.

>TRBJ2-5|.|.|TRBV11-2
CASSLGPVGGETQYF
TGTGCCAGCAGCTTAGGGCCGGTTGGGGGGGAGACCCAGTACTTC
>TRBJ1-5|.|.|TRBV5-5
CASSLVGGNQPQHF
TGTGCCAGCAGCTTGGTGGGTGGAAATCAGCCCCAGCATTTT
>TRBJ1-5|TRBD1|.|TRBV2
CASSTGEIQPQHF
TGTGCCAGCAGCACAGGGGAGATTCAGCCCCAGCATTTT
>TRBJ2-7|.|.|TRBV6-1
CASSEAPGGGLGEQYF
TGTGCCAGCAGTGAAGCGCCCGGGGGCGGTTTAGGCGAGCAGTACTTC
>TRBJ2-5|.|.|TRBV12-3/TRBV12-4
CASSPGAPETQYF
TGTGCCAGCAGCCCAGGGGCCCCAGAGACCCAGTACTTC
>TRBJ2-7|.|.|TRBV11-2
CASSLDGGPYEQYF
TGTGCCAGCAGCTTAGATGGGGGCCCCTACGAGCAGTACTTC
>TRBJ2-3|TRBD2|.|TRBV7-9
CASSPVLAGDTDTQYF
TGTGCCAGCAGCCCGGTCCTAGCGGGGGATACAGATACGCAGTATTTT
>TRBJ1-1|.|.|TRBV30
CAWSVSTVAEAFF
TGTGCCTGGAGTGTTTCGACAGTCGCTGAAGCTTTCTTT
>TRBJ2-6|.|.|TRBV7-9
CASSRGGANVLTF
TGTGCCAGCAGCCGTGGCGGGGCCAACGTCCTGACTTTC
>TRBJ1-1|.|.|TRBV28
CASRPTRVGTEAFF
TGTGCCAGCAGACCCACACGAGTAGGGACTGAAGCTTTCTTT
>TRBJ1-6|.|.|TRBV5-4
CASSKGSDPVSIHF
TGTGCCAGCAGTAAAGGCTCGGACCCGGTTTCCATCCACTTT
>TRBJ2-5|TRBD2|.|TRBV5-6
CASSLALRERGETQYF
TGTGCCAGCAGCTTGGCGTTGCGGGAGAGAGGAGAGACCCAGTACTTC
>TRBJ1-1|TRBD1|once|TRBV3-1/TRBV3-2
CASSSRGRTGGAEAFF
TGTGCCAGCAGCTCCCGCGGCCGGACAGGGGGCGCTGAAGCTTTCTTT
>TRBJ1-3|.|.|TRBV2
CASSGTGPGNTIYF
TGTGCCAGCAGTGGAACGGGACCTGGAAACACCATATATTTT
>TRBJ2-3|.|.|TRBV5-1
CASSSPAGGSGWVDTQYF
TGCGCCAGCAGCTCCCCCGCCGGTGGGTCCGGCTGGGTCGATACGCAGTATTTT
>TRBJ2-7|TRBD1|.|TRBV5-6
CASSWDRTYEQYF
TGTGCCAGCAGCTGGGACAGGACCTACGAGCAGTACTTC
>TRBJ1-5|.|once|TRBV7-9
CASSPPGQPQHF
TGTGCCAGCAGCCCGCCGGGTCAGCCCCAGCATTTT
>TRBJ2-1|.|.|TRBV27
CASSLASSYNEQFF
TGTGCCAGCAGTTTGGCCAGCTCCTACAATGAGCAGTTCTTC
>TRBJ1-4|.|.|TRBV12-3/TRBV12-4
CASSPRPGRKLFF
TGTGCCAGCAGTCCTCGACCCGGGCGAAAACTGTTTTTT
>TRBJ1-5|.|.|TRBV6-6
CASSFASNQPQHF
TGTGCCAGCAGTTTTGCTAGCAATCAGCCCCAGCATTTT
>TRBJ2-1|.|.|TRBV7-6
CASSLLGSSYNEQFF
TGTGCCAGCAGCCTCCTAGGTAGCTCCTACAATGAGCAGTTCTTC
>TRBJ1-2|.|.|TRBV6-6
CASSYSSQNYGYTF
TGTGCCAGCAGTTACTCGAGTCAGAACTATGGCTACACCTTC
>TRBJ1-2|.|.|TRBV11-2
CASSFSLLRGYTF
TGTGCCAGCAGCTTCTCTCTTTTGCGAGGCTACACCTTC
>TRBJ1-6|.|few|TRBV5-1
CASSFFRRTDSSYNSPLHF
TGCGCCAGCAGCTTTTTTCGAAGGACCGATAGCTCCTATAATTCACCCCTCCACTTT
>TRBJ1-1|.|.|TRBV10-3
CAISGRFEAFF
TGTGCCATCAGTGGTCGGTTTGAAGCTTTCTTT
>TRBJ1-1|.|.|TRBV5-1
CASSLLRPNTEAFF
TGCGCCAGCAGCTTGTTACGGCCTAACACTGAAGCTTTCTTT
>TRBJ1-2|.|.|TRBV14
CASSQDWAQNYGYTF
TGTGCCAGCAGCCAAGATTGGGCGCAGAACTATGGCTACACCTTC
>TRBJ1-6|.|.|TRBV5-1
CASSPGPREDGSPLHF
TGCGCCAGCAGCCCCGGGCCTCGGGAGGACGGGTCACCCCTCCACTTT
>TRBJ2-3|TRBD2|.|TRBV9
CASSVDLAGGTDTQYF
TGTGCCAGCAGCGTAGATTTAGCGGGAGGCACAGATACGCAGTATTTT
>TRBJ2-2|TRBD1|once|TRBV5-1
CASSLGTGVPGELFF
TGCGCCAGCAGCCTGGGGACAGGGGTTCCCGGGGAGCTGTTTTTT
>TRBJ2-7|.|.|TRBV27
CASSFVPGTLEQYF
TGTGCCAGCAGTTTTGTGCCAGGGACCTTGGAGCAGTACTTC